This entry features one TCR beta chain sequence. The sample is drawn from a study of T cells in women clearing cervical HPV infection. This table comes from immunoSEQ multiplex PCR, and its TCRdb copy is limited to in-frame clones, with some not included. The sample includes around 30,000 clones. This clonotype originated in a woman aged 18 to 75 with a cervical HPV16 infection that either progressed to CIN3+ or cleared (not recorded which). Source material: blood buffy coat.

The CDR3 bases that were read are TGTGCCAGCAGCTTAGGGGGGCGGGAGGGCCGCGAG. Translating it yields CASSLGGREGRE. The CDR3 as a whole reads CASSLGGREGREQYF. The chain links TRBV11-2 to TRBJ2-7; 9 nucleotides match TRBD2. The CDR3 is cut off 3 residues early in the read; its end comes from the germline J gene. CDR1 SGHAT and CDR2 FQNNGV come from the germline V gene. With 1 base clipped from V and 6 bases from J, the junction kept 7 bases outside the gene matches. CDR3 length: 15 amino acids.